Below, 3 T cell receptor beta chains from the same sample are listed, as sequenced in a study of blood T cell repertoires in COVID-19. Profiling relied on immunoSEQ multiplex PCR, and the TCRdb table lists in-frame clones only, not all of them. The table lists under 100,000 clones, approximately 80% of them singletons. The sequencing sample was made of peripheral blood. These receptors were obtained from a woman between 40 and 55 years old with active or convalescent COVID-19.

CDR3 bases: TGTGCTACTTTGGACAGGGCGAATTCACCCCTCCACTTT. This codes for CATLDRANSPLHF. V is TRBV28 and J is TRBJ1-6, with 8 bases aligning to TRBD1. Germline-derived CDR1 and CDR2 are MDHEN and SYDVKM. This CDR3 spans 13 amino acids.

The chain carries TRBV4-3 and TRBJ2-4; tentative D call: TRBD2 (6 bases). The CDR3 covers 21 residues. With 2 bases removed from V and 3 bases from J, the gap between germline ends came to 29 bases. CDR1 and CDR2 from the germline V gene are LGHNA and YSLEER. Here the CDR3 reads CASSQWGWGLDPEGGKNIQYF. The CDR3 nucleotides are TGCGCCAGCAGCCAATGGGGATGGGGACTCGATCCCGAGGGAGGCAAAAACATTCAGTACTTC.

The chain links TRBV14 to TRBJ1-4, with D possibly TRBD1 on 5 matching bases. Between the trimmed V and J ends, which lost 2 bases and 5 bases, there was a span of 6 bases. The CDR3 sequence is 13 residues long. CDR1 and CDR2 from the germline V gene are SGHDN and FVKESK. DNA for the CDR3: TGTGCCAGCAGCCAACAGGGAAATGAAAAACTGTTTTTT. It encodes CASSQQGNEKLFF. The variable domain in full, completed from reference TRBV14 and TRBJ1-4, reads EAGVTQFPSHSVIEKGQTVTLRCDPISGHDNLYWYRRVMGKEIKFLLHFVKESKQDESGMPNNRFLAERTGGTYSTLKVQPAELEDSGVYFCASSQQGNEKLFFGSGTQLSVL.